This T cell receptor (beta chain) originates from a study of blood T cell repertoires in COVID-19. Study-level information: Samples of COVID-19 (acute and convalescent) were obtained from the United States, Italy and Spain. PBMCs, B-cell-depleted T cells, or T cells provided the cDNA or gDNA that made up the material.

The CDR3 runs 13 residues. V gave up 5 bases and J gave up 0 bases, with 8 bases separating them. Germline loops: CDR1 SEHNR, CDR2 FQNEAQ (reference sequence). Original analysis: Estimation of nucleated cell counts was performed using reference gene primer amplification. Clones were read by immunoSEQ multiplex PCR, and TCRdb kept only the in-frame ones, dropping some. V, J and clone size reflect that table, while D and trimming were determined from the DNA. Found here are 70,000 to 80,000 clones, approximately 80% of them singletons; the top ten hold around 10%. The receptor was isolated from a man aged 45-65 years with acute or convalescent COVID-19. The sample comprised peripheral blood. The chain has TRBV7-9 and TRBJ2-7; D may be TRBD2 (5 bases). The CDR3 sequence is CASSPEVSYEQYF. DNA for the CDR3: TGTGCCAGCAGCCCGGAGGTCTCCTACGAGCAGTACTTC.